This T cell receptor beta chain was obtained from a study of T cells after yellow fever vaccination. The length of the CDR3 is 16 residues. Germline V CDR1 and CDR2: SQVTM, ANQGSEA. Trimming cost V 4 bases and J 5 bases, with 23 bases left between them. TCRdb independently ran MiXCR on the 5' RACE reads; one entry per CDR3 protein. The table includes about 30,000 distinct CDR3 sequences, 3.5% to 5% detected once. This clonotype was seen many times. The sample consisted of CD8+ T cells sorted from PBMCs, taken 5 days after the yellow fever booster vaccination. The clonotype originates from a man aged 30-40 years who received the YFV17D yellow fever vaccine. This rearrangement joins TRBV29-1 to TRBJ2-5; TRBD2 might be the D (6 bases). CDR3: CSVGTPPEGLEETQYF. The CDR3 bases are TGCAGCGTTGGGACCCCCCCGGAGGGGCTGGAGGAGACCCAGTACTTC.